This TCR beta chain was documented in a study of ipilimumab plus nivolumab after autologous stem cell transplantation. The junction had 2 bases not matched to a gene; V was cut back by 4 bases and J by 4 bases. Germline values: CDR1 MGHRA, CDR2 YSYEKL. This CDR3 is built from 14 residues. Repertoires were generated with immunoSEQ multiplex PCR, while TCRdb's copy carries only in-frame clones and drops some. In the table there are 20,000 to 25,000 clones, around 74% of which are singletons. The sequences come from PBMCs, collected in a trial of ipilimumab plus nivolumab as post-transplant consolidation. The chain has TRBV4-1 and TRBJ2-3, with 10 positions matching TRBD2. The origin of this receptor is a male donor with diffuse large B-cell lymphoma. CDR3 sequence (DNA): TGCGCCAGCAGCCGGACTAGCGGATCAGATACGCAGTATTTT. Residues: CASSRTSGSDTQYF.